This TCR beta chain is from a study of human T cells and chemical hapten exposure. This clonotype was seen repeatedly, ten times or more. The time point: healthy volunteer bleed at 6 weeks. Someone pulled total RNA out of unfractionated whole blood. In the authors' methods: Samples had a median of roughly 100,000 TCRs, ranging about 20,000 to 690,600. A single record per CDR3 protein comes from TCRdb applying MiXCR to the RACE reads. The V and J calls, along with clone size, are taken from TCRdb and not from the paper's own processing. Among some 65,000 distinct CDR3 sequences listed, roughly 6.6% were seen once. Deletions cut 2 bases from V and 6 bases from J, with 15 bases between. Per the germline V gene, CDR1 is MDHEN and CDR2 is SYDVKM. This CDR3 comprises 15 residues.

The sample consisted of whole blood. This TCR was recovered from a female donor in good health. Some clones in this sample may be carry-over from other donors' samples. The rearrangement uses TRBV28 and TRBJ2-3; possible D gene TRBD2, 6 bases. The CDR3 nucleotides are TGTGCCAGCAGTTTAGACCTGCGACTAGTGGATACGCAGTATTTT. Protein: CASSLDLRLVDTQYF.